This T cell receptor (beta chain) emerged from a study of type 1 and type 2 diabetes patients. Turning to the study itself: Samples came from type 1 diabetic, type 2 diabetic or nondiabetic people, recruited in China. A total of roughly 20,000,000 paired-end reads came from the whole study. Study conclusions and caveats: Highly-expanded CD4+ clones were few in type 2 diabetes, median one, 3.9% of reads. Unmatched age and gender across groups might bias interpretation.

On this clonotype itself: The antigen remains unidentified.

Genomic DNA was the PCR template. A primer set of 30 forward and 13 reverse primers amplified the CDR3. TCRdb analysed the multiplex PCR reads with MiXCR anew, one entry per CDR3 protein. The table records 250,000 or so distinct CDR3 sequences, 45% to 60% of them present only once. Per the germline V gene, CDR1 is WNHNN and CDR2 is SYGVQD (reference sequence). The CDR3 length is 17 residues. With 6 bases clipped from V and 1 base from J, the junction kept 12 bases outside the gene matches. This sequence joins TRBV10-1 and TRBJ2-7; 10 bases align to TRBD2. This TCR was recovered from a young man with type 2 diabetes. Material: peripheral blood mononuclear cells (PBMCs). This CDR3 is CASSPTPTSGTSYEQYF. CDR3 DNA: TGCGCCAGCAGCCCCACACCCACTAGCGGGACTTCCTACGAGCAGTACTTC.